Listed below are T cell receptor beta chains from one sample, sequenced in a study of shared clonotypes between healthy human individuals. Libraries were prepared by immunoSEQ multiplex PCR; TCRdb keeps only in-frame clonotypes and omits some of them. The sample yields around 560,000 clones, 85% to 95% seen once. The sample comprised naive CD8+ T cells sorted from blood. The receptors come from a woman younger than 45 in good health. Both conserved end residues are part of each CDR3. The D gene is left open where the match is weak. Clone size is not always given. Where it is, it says once, few, many or a class for expanded clones.

CASSGTPRGYEQYF | TGTGCCAGCAGTGGGACTCCGCGGGGGTACGAGCAGTACTTC | TRBJ2-7 | TRBV6-1 | TRBD2 | .
CASRPGSLDANYGYTF | TGTGCCAGCAGGCCCGGATCGCTCGACGCTAACTATGGCTACACCTTC | TRBJ1-2 | TRBV28 | . | once
CASSPGPMSGNTIYF | TGTGCCAGCAGTCCGGGACCCATGTCTGGAAACACCATATATTTT | TRBJ1-3 | TRBV6-5 | . | .
CASSSGRLAKNIQYF | TGTGCCAGCAGCTCCGGACGACTAGCCAAAAACATTCAGTACTTC | TRBJ2-4 | TRBV7-9 | . | .
CASSALRGVGYEQYF | TGTGCCAGCAGCGCCCTACGGGGGGTGGGGTACGAGCAGTACTTC | TRBJ2-7 | TRBV7-2 | TRBD2 | .
CASSYPLASGNTYEQYF | TGTGCCAGCAGTTATCCCTTAGCTAGCGGGAATACCTACGAGCAGTACTTC | TRBJ2-7 | TRBV28 | TRBD2 | .
CASSLGGLAETQYF | TGTGCCAGCAGTCTAGGGGGGTTAGCGGAGACCCAGTACTTC | TRBJ2-5 | TRBV9 | . | .
CASRRDGSNQPQHF | TGTGCCAGCCGACGGGACGGTAGCAATCAGCCCCAGCATTTT | TRBJ1-5 | TRBV27 | . | .
CASSPPSGVTDTQYF | TGTGCCAGCTCCCCCCCCAGCGGGGTCACAGATACGCAGTATTTT | TRBJ2-3 | TRBV7-3 | TRBD2 | .
CASANTGELFF | TGTGCCAGCGCTAACACCGGGGAGCTGTTTTTT | TRBJ2-2 | TRBV7-9 | . | .